What follows are 4 T cell receptor beta chains derived from one specimen sequenced in a study of T-cell memory formation after mild COVID-19. TCRdb called the 5' RACE reads again in MiXCR, with one record for every CDR3 protein. Seen here are 530,000 or so distinct CDR3 sequences, around 15% observed once, and the top ten hold just over 8%. What was sequenced was PBMCs or a T cell subset sorted from them (not recorded which). The receptors here all came from an adult woman who had mild COVID-19 (a few samples of this study predate the infection). Cell type and time point are not known.

This clonotype has more than one count but fewer than ten. The gene calls are TRBV29-1 and TRBJ2-3, with TRBD2 as a possible D gene (6 bases). The CDR3 spans 15 residues. With 7 bases removed from V and 2 bases from J, the gap between germline ends came to 19 bases. Germline V gives CDR1 SQVTM, CDR2 ANQGSEA. CDR3 sequence (DNA): TGCAGCGCCGCTAGTACGGGGGTCGACACAGATACGCAGTATTTT. It encodes CSAASTGVDTDTQYF.

The chain couples TRBV5-5 to TRBJ2-1, with 7 nucleotides matching TRBD2. Unmatched junction bases numbered 6, after V lost 0 bases and J lost 6 bases. The germline CDR1 and CDR2 sequences are SGHKS and YYEKEE (reference sequence). CDR3 size: 15 residues. This CDR3 is CASSLGGLAVNEQFF. The CDR3, as DNA: TGTGCCAGCAGCTTGGGTGGTCTAGCGGTCAATGAGCAGTTCTTC.

This chain uses TRBV27 with TRBJ2-1; 10 positions agree with TRBD1. Per germline, CDR1 MNHEY and CDR2 SMNVEV (reference sequence). There are 22 residues in the CDR3. Germline trimming cut 2 bases from V and 5 bases from J; bases unmatched to any gene: 24. Written as DNA, the CDR3 is TGTGCCAGCAGTTTAGTGCCCGGATGGGGACAGGGGATAGTTGTCGCGGACAATGAGCAGTTCTTC. As protein: CASSLVPGWGQGIVVADNEQFF.

V usage is TRBV2 and J usage is TRBJ2-1, with D perhaps being TRBD1 or TRBD2 (5 bases each). The ends were cut back, 6 bases at V and 5 bases at J, with 17 bases in the middle. The germline CDR1 and CDR2 sequences are SNHLY and FYNNEI. This CDR3 contains 15 residues. The CDR3 DNA reads as TGTGCCAGCAGGGAGGCCGGGGCGCTCAACAATGAGCAGTTCTTC. The encoded protein is CASREAGALNNEQFF. The variable domain in full, completed from reference TRBV2 and TRBJ2-1, reads EPEVTQTPSHQVTQMGQEVILRCVPISNHLYFYWYRQILGQKVEFLVSFYNNEISEKSEIFDDQFSVERPDGSNFTLKIRSTKLEDSAMYFCASREAGALNNEQFFGPGTRLTVL.